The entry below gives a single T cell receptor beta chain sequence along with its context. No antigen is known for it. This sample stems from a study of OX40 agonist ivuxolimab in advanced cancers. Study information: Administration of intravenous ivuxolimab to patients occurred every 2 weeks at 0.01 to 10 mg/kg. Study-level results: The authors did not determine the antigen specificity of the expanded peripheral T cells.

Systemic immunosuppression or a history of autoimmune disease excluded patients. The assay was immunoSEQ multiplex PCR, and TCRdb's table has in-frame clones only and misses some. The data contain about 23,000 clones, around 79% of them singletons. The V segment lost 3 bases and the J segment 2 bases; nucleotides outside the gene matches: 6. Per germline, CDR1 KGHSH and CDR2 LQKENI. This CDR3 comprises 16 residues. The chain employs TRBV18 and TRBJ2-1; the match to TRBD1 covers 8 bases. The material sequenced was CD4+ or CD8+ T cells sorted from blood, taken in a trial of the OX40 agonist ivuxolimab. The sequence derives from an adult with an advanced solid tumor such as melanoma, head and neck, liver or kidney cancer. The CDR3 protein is CASSPVGQGAYNEQFF. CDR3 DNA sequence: TGTGCCAGCTCACCCGTTGGACAGGGCGCCTACAATGAGCAGTTCTTC.